This TCR beta chain was captured by sequencing in a study of blood T cell repertoires in COVID-19. Trimming cost V 2 bases and J 1 base, with 20 bases left between them. CDR3 length: 18 residues. Germline lookup yields CDR1 MNHEY and CDR2 SVGEGT. As originally analysed: Reference gene primer amplification yielded estimated nucleated cell counts. Sequencing was performed with immunoSEQ multiplex PCR; in TCRdb, only in-frame clones are kept and a portion is missing. From that table come the V and J calls and clone size; the DNA was used to work out D and trimming. Of over 65,000 clones listed, approximately 86% were seen once; the top ten hold around 16%.

V gene TRBV6-2 or TRBV6-3 combines with J gene TRBJ2-5; D might be TRBD2 (7 bases). The source material was peripheral blood. The source of this sequence is a man older than 75 with active COVID-19. The chain's CDR3 is CASSYRGAGHGLQETQYF. DNA of the CDR3: TGTGCCAGCAGTTACCGGGGAGCGGGACACGGGCTCCAAGAGACCCAGTACTTC.